This T cell receptor (beta chain) was identified during a study of blood T cell repertoires in COVID-19. At the level of the study: Acute and convalescent COVID-19 specimens originated in the United States, Italy and Spain. PBMCs, B-cell-depleted T cells, or T cells were the source of the cDNA or gDNA that made up the material.

In the original analysis: Counts of nucleated cells, estimated from reference gene primer amplification, were obtained. Assay used: immunoSEQ multiplex PCR; TCRdb lists only in-frame clones, some missing. V, J and clone size are those of that table, while D and trimming were read from the DNA. The sample gives about 250,000 clones, approximately 88% of which show up once; roughly 6% is in the top ten. The Seattle patients joined while their infection was active and were tracked longitudinally afterward. Germline V gives CDR1 SGHVS, CDR2 FNYEAQ. V lost 2 bases, J lost 4 bases, and 3 bases stayed unmatched. This CDR3 has 15 residues.

The chain couples TRBV7-6 to TRBJ2-5, with 11 nucleotides matching TRBD2. The sequence derives from a woman in her thirties with COVID-19, enrolled during active disease. The material sequenced was peripheral blood. The CDR3, as DNA: TGTGCCAGCAGCTTATCAGGACTAGCGGGAGAGACCCAGTACTTC. The encoded protein is CASSLSGLAGETQYF.